This is a list of T cell receptor beta chains from one sample in a study of neurological immune-mediated disorders. TCRdb reprocessed the 5' RACE reads via MiXCR and lists one record per CDR3 protein. The table lists under 90,000 distinct CDR3 sequences, 3% to 4% of them singletons. Source material: PBMCs. The source is a woman between 45 and 60 years old with multiple sclerosis. Each CDR3 is given without its conserved first and last residue. Fields, in order: V gene, J gene, D gene, CDR3 protein. D genes are given only for firm matches.

v_gene: TRBV20-1
j_gene: TRBJ2-3
d_gene: -
CDR3aa: SARGVADTQY

v_gene: TRBV29-1
j_gene: TRBJ1-2
d_gene: -
CDR3aa: SVDRGSIYGYT

v_gene: TRBV6-5
j_gene: TRBJ2-5
d_gene: -
CDR3aa: ASSPHRAQETQY

v_gene: TRBV20-1
j_gene: TRBJ2-3
d_gene: TRBD2
CDR3aa: SARAAGGGSTDTQY

v_gene: TRBV3-1
j_gene: TRBJ1-6
d_gene: -
CDR3aa: ASSQGRGNSPLH

v_gene: TRBV29-1
j_gene: TRBJ2-2
d_gene: -
CDR3aa: SVEINRRPRELF

v_gene: TRBV3-1
j_gene: TRBJ1-2
d_gene: -
CDR3aa: ASQASGYGYT

v_gene: TRBV7-9
j_gene: TRBJ2-3
d_gene: TRBD1
CDR3aa: ASSLRGQGSGDAQY

v_gene: TRBV4-2
j_gene: TRBJ2-1
d_gene: -
CDR3aa: ASSQEHSYNEQF

v_gene: TRBV6-1
j_gene: TRBJ1-2
d_gene: -
CDR3aa: ASSGPPLGGNGYT

v_gene: TRBV20-1
j_gene: TRBJ1-5
d_gene: -
CDR3aa: SARARGNQPQH

v_gene: TRBV5-1
j_gene: TRBJ1-6
d_gene: -
CDR3aa: ASSLETANNSTLN

v_gene: TRBV10-3
j_gene: TRBJ1-5
d_gene: -
CDR3aa: AISLGQGSNQPQH

v_gene: TRBV5-6
j_gene: TRBJ1-2
d_gene: -
CDR3aa: ASSPDSNYGYT

v_gene: TRBV20-1
j_gene: TRBJ1-1
d_gene: -
CDR3aa: SASSDTEAF

v_gene: TRBV7-9
j_gene: TRBJ2-5
d_gene: -
CDR3aa: ASSFPETQY

v_gene: TRBV20-1
j_gene: TRBJ2-3
d_gene: -
CDR3aa: SAIRGARADTQY

v_gene: TRBV5-1
j_gene: TRBJ2-3
d_gene: -
CDR3aa: ASSLGGDTQY

v_gene: TRBV10-3
j_gene: TRBJ1-2
d_gene: TRBD1
CDR3aa: AITMDRLSYGYT

v_gene: TRBV18
j_gene: TRBJ1-5
d_gene: -
CDR3aa: ASSPTFAPDQPQH

v_gene: TRBV5-1
j_gene: TRBJ2-7
d_gene: -
CDR3aa: ASSLATSYEQY

v_gene: TRBV18
j_gene: TRBJ2-7
d_gene: -
CDR3aa: ASSRQESSYEQY

v_gene: TRBV7-9
j_gene: TRBJ1-4
d_gene: TRBD1
CDR3aa: ASSAVSGTGGEKLF

v_gene: TRBV7-2
j_gene: TRBJ1-5
d_gene: -
CDR3aa: ASSTGASNQPQH

v_gene: TRBV24-1
j_gene: TRBJ2-3
d_gene: -
CDR3aa: ATSDPAQRVGTDTQY

v_gene: TRBV7-6
j_gene: TRBJ1-6
d_gene: -
CDR3aa: ASSLPGHGRILGSYNSPLH

v_gene: TRBV12-3/TRBV12-4
j_gene: TRBJ2-3
d_gene: -
CDR3aa: ASRARDLSTDTQY

v_gene: TRBV11-2
j_gene: TRBJ2-2
d_gene: TRBD2
CDR3aa: ASSSPWTSGGPNTGELF

v_gene: TRBV4-3
j_gene: TRBJ1-2
d_gene: TRBD1
CDR3aa: ASSQSPGQGRYGYT

v_gene: TRBV5-5
j_gene: TRBJ1-2
d_gene: -
CDR3aa: ASSLGPEGVYGYT

v_gene: TRBV18
j_gene: TRBJ1-5
d_gene: -
CDR3aa: ASSPRREGGPQH

v_gene: TRBV20-1
j_gene: TRBJ1-5
d_gene: -
CDR3aa: SAPSGSGQPQH

v_gene: TRBV28
j_gene: TRBJ2-1
d_gene: TRBD2
CDR3aa: ASSFPAGGGNEQF

v_gene: TRBV27
j_gene: TRBJ1-2
d_gene: -
CDR3aa: ASSFGGPLTNYGYT

v_gene: TRBV29-1
j_gene: TRBJ1-1
d_gene: TRBD1
CDR3aa: SDTGTGTTEAF

v_gene: TRBV7-2
j_gene: TRBJ2-3
d_gene: -
CDR3aa: ASSLGRPPDTQY

v_gene: TRBV7-2
j_gene: TRBJ1-6
d_gene: -
CDR3aa: ASSLGTLGGYSPLH

v_gene: TRBV20-1
j_gene: TRBJ2-4
d_gene: -
CDR3aa: SASQVSPKNIQY

v_gene: TRBV7-2
j_gene: TRBJ2-2
d_gene: TRBD2
CDR3aa: ASSPGVILAANTGELF

v_gene: TRBV7-9
j_gene: TRBJ2-5
d_gene: TRBD2
CDR3aa: ASTAGGRETQY